These T cell receptor beta chains were read from a single sample in a study of cytomegalovirus exposure and HLA in healthy donors. Some clones are missing from TCRdb's copy, which holds only in-frame ones; the method was immunoSEQ multiplex PCR. There are around 70,000 clones in the sample; around 94% occur only once, and 1.5% to 2% lies in the top ten. The sample consisted of PBMCs. These TCRs come from a woman aged 18 to 35 in good health and CMV-seropositive. Both conserved end residues are part of each CDR3. The D gene is left open where the match is weak. Clone size appears in some rows only: once, few, many, or a class for an expanded clone.

CDR3 DNA: TGCGCCAGCAGACCACACCCCGAGGGCAATCAGCCCCAGCATTTT; CDR3 protein: CASRPHPEGNQPQHF; J gene: TRBJ1-5; clone size: .; D gene: .; V gene: TRBV4-1
CDR3 DNA: TGTGCCAGCAGCGAAGGGGGTTGGGCAGGGGGATTCACAGATACGCAGTATTTT; CDR3 protein: CASSEGGWAGGFTDTQYF; J gene: TRBJ2-3; clone size: .; D gene: TRBD1; V gene: TRBV2
CDR3 DNA: TGTGCCAGCAGTTACGATCGGGGATATGGCTACACCTTC; CDR3 protein: CASSYDRGYGYTF; J gene: TRBJ1-2; clone size: .; D gene: .; V gene: TRBV6-5
CDR3 DNA: TGTGCCTGGAGTGTAGGGGGTAACCTCAATGAGCAGTTCTTC; CDR3 protein: CAWSVGGNLNEQFF; J gene: TRBJ2-1; clone size: once; D gene: .; V gene: TRBV30
CDR3 DNA: TGTGCCAGCAGTTACCGGACAGTTTTTCCCTACGAGCAGTACTTC; CDR3 protein: CASSYRTVFPYEQYF; J gene: TRBJ2-7; clone size: .; D gene: .; V gene: TRBV6-5
CDR3 DNA: TGCGCCAGCAGCTTGGAGGGTGGGAGGCCCTCGACGGAGCAGTTCTTC; CDR3 protein: CASSLEGGRPSTEQFF; J gene: TRBJ2-1; clone size: .; D gene: .; V gene: TRBV5-1
CDR3 DNA: TGTGCAAGTCGCCCAGCGCAGGGGAATGGCTACACCTTC; CDR3 protein: CASRPAQGNGYTF; J gene: TRBJ1-2; clone size: .; D gene: .; V gene: TRBV12-2
CDR3 DNA: TGTGCCAGTAGTCCAGACATAGGGGAGCTGTTTTTT; CDR3 protein: CASSPDIGELFF; J gene: TRBJ2-2; clone size: .; D gene: .; V gene: TRBV19
CDR3 DNA: TGTGCCAGCAGCACTGCGACAGGCTATGGCTACACCTTC; CDR3 protein: CASSTATGYGYTF; J gene: TRBJ1-2; clone size: .; D gene: .; V gene: TRBV9
CDR3 DNA: TGTGCCAGCAGCCAGGCCACGAGCACAGATACGCAGTATTTT; CDR3 protein: CASSQATSTDTQYF; J gene: TRBJ2-3; clone size: .; D gene: .; V gene: TRBV4-2
CDR3 DNA: TGTGCCACCAGCACCTCGGGACAGTACTACAATGAGCAGTTCTTC; CDR3 protein: CATSTSGQYYNEQFF; J gene: TRBJ2-1; clone size: .; D gene: TRBD1; V gene: TRBV15
CDR3 DNA: TGTGCCAGCAGCCCGGACAGGGCGGGCACCGGGGAGCTGTTTTTT; CDR3 protein: CASSPDRAGTGELFF; J gene: TRBJ2-2; clone size: .; D gene: TRBD1; V gene: TRBV7-2
CDR3 DNA: TGCGCCAGCAGCAGTCGGACAGAGACCTACGAGCAGTACTTC; CDR3 protein: CASSSRTETYEQYF; J gene: TRBJ2-7; clone size: .; D gene: .; V gene: TRBV5-1
CDR3 DNA: TGTGCCAGCAGTTACTCGCCAGGTATTACCTACGAGCAGTACTTC; CDR3 protein: CASSYSPGITYEQYF; J gene: TRBJ2-7; clone size: .; D gene: .; V gene: TRBV6-5
CDR3 DNA: TGTGCCAGCAGCCCCACCCTCGACCCGACTGACGAGCAGTACTTC; CDR3 protein: CASSPTLDPTDEQYF; J gene: TRBJ2-7; clone size: once; D gene: .; V gene: TRBV7-6
CDR3 DNA: TGCAGCGGAGCAGGGCCCTCCTACAATGAGCAGTTCTTC; CDR3 protein: CSGAGPSYNEQFF; J gene: TRBJ2-1; clone size: .; D gene: .; V gene: TRBV29-1
CDR3 DNA: TGTGCCAGCAGCTACCGCCAGACAGGGGTGGCCACTGAAGCTTTCTTT; CDR3 protein: CASSYRQTGVATEAFF; J gene: TRBJ1-1; clone size: .; D gene: TRBD1; V gene: TRBV13
CDR3 DNA: TGTGCCAGCTCACCTCAAGACAGGGGCTATGGCTACACCTTC; CDR3 protein: CASSPQDRGYGYTF; J gene: TRBJ1-2; clone size: .; D gene: TRBD1; V gene: TRBV18
CDR3 DNA: TGTGCCAGCAGCTGGGGGGACAGGTTGAACACTGAAGCTTTCTTT; CDR3 protein: CASSWGDRLNTEAFF; J gene: TRBJ1-1; clone size: .; D gene: TRBD1; V gene: TRBV5-6
CDR3 DNA: TGTGCCCTAGGAAGCGGGGGGAGAAATGAGCAGTTCTTC; CDR3 protein: CALGSGGRNEQFF; J gene: TRBJ2-1; clone size: few; D gene: TRBD2; V gene: TRBV30
CDR3 DNA: TGTGCCAGCAGCTATAGCGGGAGTGGGGTGGAGCAGTACTTC; CDR3 protein: CASSYSGSGVEQYF; J gene: TRBJ2-7; clone size: .; D gene: TRBD2; V gene: TRBV5-6
CDR3 DNA: TGTGCCAGCAGCCACCCCGCTGGGGGGAGAGGGAACACTGAAGCTTTCTTT; CDR3 protein: CASSHPAGGRGNTEAFF; J gene: TRBJ1-1; clone size: .; D gene: .; V gene: TRBV4-2
CDR3 DNA: TGTGCCAGTAGTATCGGCAGGGATGTCGGGGAGCTGTTTTTT; CDR3 protein: CASSIGRDVGELFF; J gene: TRBJ2-2; clone size: .; D gene: .; V gene: TRBV19
CDR3 DNA: TGTGCTAGTGGTCTTGGTAGCGGTATTATGAGTTCTAGGGGCTTC; CDR3 protein: CASGLGSGIMSSRGF; J gene: TRBJ1-2; clone size: .; D gene: .; V gene: TRBV12-5
CDR3 DNA: TGCAGCGGGCGGGGGGCCGCACGAGAGACCCAGTACTTC; CDR3 protein: CSGRGAARETQYF; J gene: TRBJ2-5; clone size: .; D gene: TRBD2; V gene: TRBV29-1
CDR3 DNA: TGCAGTGCTACGGGACAGCCTGGCTACACCTTC; CDR3 protein: CSATGQPGYTF; J gene: TRBJ1-2; clone size: .; D gene: TRBD1; V gene: TRBV20-1
CDR3 DNA: TGTGCCAGTACTCCGGAGGGTGCGGGCTCCTACGAGCAGTACTTC; CDR3 protein: CASTPEGAGSYEQYF; J gene: TRBJ2-7; clone size: .; D gene: .; V gene: TRBV19
CDR3 DNA: TGTGCCAGCAAGCTAGCGGGGGGGCCGGCAGATACGCAGTATTTT; CDR3 protein: CASKLAGGPADTQYF; J gene: TRBJ2-3; clone size: .; D gene: TRBD2; V gene: TRBV27
CDR3 DNA: TGTGCCAGCTCACCGAGGGGGCCAGCGGGGGACACAGATACGCAGTATTTT; CDR3 protein: CASSPRGPAGDTDTQYF; J gene: TRBJ2-3; clone size: .; D gene: .; V gene: TRBV18
CDR3 DNA: TGTGCCAGCAGCCAAGCAACAACCTACGAGCAGTACTTC; CDR3 protein: CASSQATTYEQYF; J gene: TRBJ2-7; clone size: .; D gene: .; V gene: TRBV14
CDR3 DNA: TGTGCCAGCAGTGAACAAGTTTGGCTAGCGGGGGCAACGCAGTATTTT; CDR3 protein: CASSEQVWLAGATQYF; J gene: TRBJ2-3; clone size: .; D gene: TRBD2; V gene: TRBV2
CDR3 DNA: TGCGCCAGCAGCTTGGGCAGGCCGGATGGCTACACCTTC; CDR3 protein: CASSLGRPDGYTF; J gene: TRBJ1-2; clone size: .; D gene: .; V gene: TRBV5-1
CDR3 DNA: TGTGCCAGTAGCCCCAGGGAGGGAGAGACCCAGTACTTC; CDR3 protein: CASSPREGETQYF; J gene: TRBJ2-5; clone size: .; D gene: TRBD2; V gene: TRBV19
CDR3 DNA: TGTGCCAGTCGCGACACCGATAATGAAAAACTGTTTTTT; CDR3 protein: CASRDTDNEKLFF; J gene: TRBJ1-4; clone size: .; D gene: .; V gene: TRBV19
CDR3 DNA: TGCGCCAGCAGTGAGGCCAGGGGCTATTCCTACGAGCAGTACTTC; CDR3 protein: CASSEARGYSYEQYF; J gene: TRBJ2-7; clone size: .; D gene: .; V gene: TRBV10-1
CDR3 DNA: TGTGCCACCAGCAGAGGGACACACTTTAGCACAGATACGCAGTATTTT; CDR3 protein: CATSRGTHFSTDTQYF; J gene: TRBJ2-3; clone size: .; D gene: .; V gene: TRBV15
CDR3 DNA: TGCGCCAGCAGCAGCTTACAGGGATTTAATGAAAAACTGTTTTTT; CDR3 protein: CASSSLQGFNEKLFF; J gene: TRBJ1-4; clone size: .; D gene: .; V gene: TRBV4-1
CDR3 DNA: TGTGCCAGCAGCTCCGGGTTGCTAGCGGGAACCGGAGAGCTGTTTTTT; CDR3 protein: CASSSGLLAGTGELFF; J gene: TRBJ2-2; clone size: .; D gene: TRBD2; V gene: TRBV5-8
CDR3 DNA: TGTGCCAGCAGGCGGGCGGTTGCGGGCTCCTACGAGCAGTACTTC; CDR3 protein: CASRRAVAGSYEQYF; J gene: TRBJ2-7; clone size: .; D gene: .; V gene: TRBV7-8
CDR3 DNA: TGTGCCAGCAGTTTTTCCGGAGGGGTCGAAGCTTTCTTT; CDR3 protein: CASSFSGGVEAFF; J gene: TRBJ1-1; clone size: .; D gene: .; V gene: TRBV27
CDR3 DNA: TGTGCCAGCAGGAGGGCTGGGGGGGAGTTGCACAATGAGCAGTTCTTC; CDR3 protein: CASRRAGGELHNEQFF; J gene: TRBJ2-1; clone size: once; D gene: TRBD2; V gene: TRBV6-6
CDR3 DNA: TGTGCCAGCAGCCCCGTCTACGAGCAGTACTTC; CDR3 protein: CASSPVYEQYF; J gene: TRBJ2-7; clone size: .; D gene: .; V gene: TRBV9
CDR3 DNA: TGTGCCAGCAGCTTCACGGGAGTGTACAATGAGCAGTTCTTC; CDR3 protein: CASSFTGVYNEQFF; J gene: TRBJ2-1; clone size: .; D gene: .; V gene: TRBV11-2
CDR3 DNA: TGTGCCAGCAGCGGGTCAGGGGTGGCTTCACCCCTCCACTTT; CDR3 protein: CASSGSGVASPLHF; J gene: TRBJ1-6; clone size: .; D gene: .; V gene: TRBV9
CDR3 DNA: TGTGCCAGCAGCTTTGTCGCGGGAGGGGACAATGAGCAGTTCTTC; CDR3 protein: CASSFVAGGDNEQFF; J gene: TRBJ2-1; clone size: .; D gene: TRBD2; V gene: TRBV7-3
CDR3 DNA: TGTGCCAGCAGCCCGACTAGCGGGGGGATGCATGAGCAGTTCTTC; CDR3 protein: CASSPTSGGMHEQFF; J gene: TRBJ2-1; clone size: .; D gene: TRBD2; V gene: TRBV11-3
CDR3 DNA: TGTGCCAGCAGCCCGGGCGTGACAGGGTCCGACACCTTC; CDR3 protein: CASSPGVTGSDTF; J gene: TRBJ1-2; clone size: .; D gene: TRBD1; V gene: TRBV7-9
CDR3 DNA: TGTGCCAGCAGCTTGCCGGGGGAAACCGGGGAGCTGTTTTTT; CDR3 protein: CASSLPGETGELFF; J gene: TRBJ2-2; clone size: .; D gene: .; V gene: TRBV5-4
CDR3 DNA: TGTGCCAGCAGCCCCTACGGGGCCTACGAGCAGTACTTC; CDR3 protein: CASSPYGAYEQYF; J gene: TRBJ2-7; clone size: .; D gene: .; V gene: TRBV7-2
CDR3 DNA: TGTGCCAGCAGCTCCGATAAGGGACAGATCGGCTACAATGAGCAGTTCTTC; CDR3 protein: CASSSDKGQIGYNEQFF; J gene: TRBJ2-1; clone size: few; D gene: TRBD1; V gene: TRBV7-9
CDR3 DNA: TGTGCCAGCAGCAATGCCGGTGGAGGGGGCATCCAAGCCAAAAACATTCAGTACTTC; CDR3 protein: CASSNAGGGGIQAKNIQYF; J gene: TRBJ2-4; clone size: .; D gene: .; V gene: TRBV21-1
CDR3 DNA: TGTGCCTGGAGTAGAGAGACAGGGGTATCGGGGCTCTTGAACACCGGGGAGCTGTTTTTT; CDR3 protein: CAWSRETGVSGLLNTGELFF; J gene: TRBJ2-2; clone size: .; D gene: TRBD1; V gene: TRBV30
CDR3 DNA: TGTGCCAGCAGCGCCTCGGGACAGGGGAGGACCGGGGAGCTGTTTTTT; CDR3 protein: CASSASGQGRTGELFF; J gene: TRBJ2-2; clone size: .; D gene: TRBD1; V gene: TRBV7-9